This entry lists 5 T cell receptor beta chains sequenced from one sample in a study of T cells in Graves' hyperthyroidism and ophthalmopathy. RNA transcripts provided the source from which TCR beta CDR3 regions were amplified. The study used the HTBI primer set for a first-round RT-PCR of the TCR CDR3. TCRdb re-derived calls from the multiplex PCR reads in MiXCR, one entry per CDR3 protein. The table lists roughly 400,000 distinct CDR3 sequences, just under 25% of them singletons, with 73% in the top ten. Specimen: blood. The receptors stem from a man in his forties or fifties with Graves' hyperthyroidism.

This clonotype showed up just a few times. V and J are TRBV29-1 and TRBJ1-4; D is possibly TRBD1 (6 bases). Germline V gene data show CDR1 as SQVTM and CDR2 as ANQGSEA. V was cut by 3 bases and J by 7 bases, with 15 bases left in between. The CDR3 has 14 residues. The CDR3 DNA reads as TGCAGCGTTGATAGCGGGGGCGTTGGTGAAAAACTGTTTTTT. Its protein is CSVDSGGVGEKLFF.

This clonotype occurred a few times. The V and J genes are TRBV3-1 and TRBJ1-1; 9 nucleotides match TRBD1. V was clipped by 1 base and J by 3 bases; unmatched bases: 0. The CDR3 consists of 14 residues. The germline V gene has CDR1 LGHDT and CDR2 YNNKEL (reference sequence). The CDR3 loop is CASSQGDRDTEAFF. CDR3 in DNA: TGTGCCAGCAGCCAAGGGGACAGGGACACTGAAGCTTTCTTT.

V is TRBV20-1 and J is TRBJ1-4, with D unresolved. Per germline, CDR1 DFQATT and CDR2 SNEGSKA (reference sequence). V lost 1 base to trimming and J lost 4 bases, with 4 bases between them. The CDR3 extends over 12 amino acids. The CDR3: CSARGVNEKLFF. DNA for the CDR3: TGCAGTGCTAGAGGGGTTAATGAAAAACTGTTTTTT.

This clonotype was counted a few times. The V and J genes are TRBV6-5 and TRBJ2-2; 7 nucleotides agree with TRBD1. Germline V lookup: CDR1 MNHEY, CDR2 SVGAGI. V gave up 5 bases and J gave up 9 bases; unmatched junction bases: 6. This CDR3 is 13 amino acids long. CDR3 bases: TGTGCCAGCAGTCTCGGGACAGCCAGGGAGCTGTTTTTT. This sequence encodes CASSLGTARELFF.

This clonotype has just a few counts. The CDR3 protein is CASKVGFRGEAFF. In DNA, the CDR3 is TGTGCCAGCAAAGTCGGATTTCGTGGTGAAGCTTTCTTT. The genes are TRBV12-3 or TRBV12-4 and TRBJ1-1; no firm D call. This CDR3 is 13 amino acids long. V was clipped by 7 bases and J by 7 bases, with 16 bases between them.